The T cell receptor (beta chain) under discussion was sequenced for a study of siplizumab effects on memory and regulatory T cells. Measured with immunoSEQ multiplex PCR; TCRdb has only the in-frame clones, and not every one. The sample contains over 85,000 clones, roughly 96% of which appear only once. Sequencing was performed on unstimulated naive, memory, effector memory and TEMRA subsets derived from a few donor pairs. The CDR3 covers 13 residues. Germline CDR1 reads SGHTS; CDR2 reads YDEGEE. V dropped 1 base and J dropped 6 bases, with 10 bases sitting between them. The chain employs TRBV5-8 and TRBJ1-2, with D possibly being TRBD1 (6 bases). This sequence was found in a human donor in good health. The material sequenced was naive CD4+ T cells sorted from blood. In DNA form, the CDR3 reads TGTGCCAGCAGCTTGTGGGACACTCATGGCTACACCTTC. Translating it yields CASSLWDTHGYTF.